This entry describes one T cell receptor (beta chain). The antigen is not known. Germline V gene data show CDR1 as SGHDT and CDR2 as YYEEEE. The CDR3 sequence is 16 residues long. V was trimmed by 1 base and J by 2 bases, leaving 13 bases between them. The data were obtained in a study of cytomegalovirus exposure and HLA in healthy donors. Turning to the study itself: The roughly 130 validation repertoires used the same platform as the roughly 700 first-cohort repertoires (as reported by a later analysis). Study conclusions and caveats: Cytomegalovirus association was listed for around 170 TCR beta chains. One later analysis, an examination of the roughly 110 validation repertoires, found that first-cohort TCR clusters tended to co-occur in them. In vitro testing confirmed a few CMV-associated chains as specific for CMV antigens.

Assay used: immunoSEQ multiplex PCR; TCRdb lists only in-frame clones, some missing. The sample consists of about 110,000 clones, roughly 90% of them appearing once. The V and J genes are TRBV5-6 and TRBJ1-5, with a tentative D call TRBD1 (6 bases). Source material: PBMCs. The sequence came from a woman aged 25 to 45 in good health and CMV-seropositive. The CDR3 region is CASSLYAGVGNQPQHF. CDR3 nucleotides: TGTGCCAGCAGCTTGTATGCAGGGGTGGGCAATCAGCCCCAGCATTTT.